This is a list of T cell receptor beta chains from one sample in a study of blood T cells in healthy people across ages. In TCRdb, the 5' RACE reads were re-called with MiXCR into one record per CDR3 protein. Of 700,000 to 850,000 distinct CDR3 sequences listed, roughly 50% are singletons. Material for sequencing was blood. The receptors shown here come from a man at least 80 years old in good health. Each CDR3 is given with its conserved first and last residue. Fields, in order: J gene, V gene, CDR3 protein.

>TRBJ2-5|TRBV5-1
CASTLGGLGGTQYF
>TRBJ2-1|TRBV5-1
CASSLALVDNEQFF
>TRBJ1-1|TRBV7-9
CASSSIGGLDTEAFF
>TRBJ2-7|TRBV3-1
CASSERDGYNEQYF
>TRBJ1-2|TRBV30
CAWTARESYTF
>TRBJ1-1|TRBV6-5
CANSYSGAWNTEAFF
>TRBJ2-2|TRBV7-6
CASTQDRELFF
>TRBJ1-2|TRBV7-8
CASASRTLNGYTF
>TRBJ2-7|TRBV24-1
CATSDPKPSGPYNEQYF
>TRBJ2-1|TRBV2
CAESSSVVNEQFF
>TRBJ1-4|TRBV3-1
CASSQEGQSRQKLFF
>TRBJ2-7|TRBV9
CASSSTSGRKNEQYF
>TRBJ2-1|TRBV6-1
CASSAPGLAGRYNEQFF
>TRBJ2-5|TRBV12-3/TRBV12-4
CASANWAQETQYF
>TRBJ1-2|TRBV6-1
CASSEESGPNYGYTF
>-|TRBV15
CATSTGLGAEQYF
>-|TRBV20-1
CSASSAGDEQYF
>TRBJ2-1|TRBV21-1
CASSAPGLAGGSYNEQFF
>TRBJ2-3|TRBV20-1
CSARVSGAERYAYF
>-|TRBV13
CASSLGVRLAGVLSEQYF
>TRBJ2-1|TRBV28
CASSSSRGLGTTLNEQFF
>TRBJ2-1|TRBV7-8
CASSLVAGPINEQFF
>-|TRBV6-5
CASSYRTGTGEQYF
>TRBJ2-7|TRBV9
CASSVASGTLGVNEQYF
>TRBJ2-1|TRBV11-2
CASSTRDGYNEQFF
>TRBJ2-3|TRBV24-1
CATSMGGGFTDTQYF
>TRBJ1-2|TRBV9
CAGSLLPLTGGRYGYTF
>TRBJ2-3|TRBV6-5
CAISPSPRTQYF
>TRBJ2-3|TRBV20-1
CSAAGTGDTDTQYF
>TRBJ1-4|TRBV29-1
CSVEDWGTPEKLFF
>-|TRBV29-1
CSVGPLGSGPNYEQYF
>TRBJ2-7|TRBV20-1
CGASRDGQSYEQYF
>TRBJ1-4|TRBV4-2
CASSPSMEGKLFF
>TRBJ1-2|TRBV11-2
CTSSLGGGGLYGYTF
>TRBJ1-2|TRBV29-1
CSVTGADGYTF
>TRBJ1-2|TRBV27
CASSKGDRNYGYTF
>TRBJ2-4|TRBV19
CASSIASGRQNIQYF